The T cell receptor beta chain described here comes from a study of T-cell memory formation after mild COVID-19. From the 5' RACE reads, TCRdb called clonotypes with MiXCR, one entry per CDR3 protein. This table holds tens of thousands of distinct CDR3 sequences, around 6.6% found once. This clonotype was found a few times. V gave up 7 bases and J gave up 3 bases, with 13 bases separating them. Germline V gene sequence: CDR1 DFQATT, CDR2 SNEGSKA (reference sequence). The CDR3 runs 13 residues. The sample comprised PBMCs or a T cell subset sorted from them (not recorded which). The V gene is TRBV20-1, the J gene TRBJ1-5, with unresolved D. The TCR was taken from an adult who had mild COVID-19 (a few samples of this study predate the infection). Cell type and time point are not known. The CDR3 here is CSVPTRDNQPQHF. DNA of the CDR3: TGCAGTGTCCCGACAAGGGACAATCAGCCCCAGCATTTT.